These 25 T cell receptor beta chains share one sample of origin, sequenced in a study of T cells in Graves' hyperthyroidism and ophthalmopathy. RNA transcripts were the template for amplifying TCR beta CDR3 regions. The primer set for the first-round RT-PCR of the TCR CDR3 was HTBI. TCRdb re-called the multiplex PCR reads through MiXCR, storing one row per CDR3 protein. Here the sample spans 660,000 or so distinct CDR3 sequences, roughly 20% being singletons. The sample comprised blood. The receptors originated from a man aged 25-45 years with Graves' ophthalmopathy.

This clonotype occurred many times. The CDR3 reads CAITATGTGSGYTF. Here the CDR3 DNA reads TGTGCCATCACGGCGACCGGGACAGGGTCTGGCTACACCTTC. V and J are TRBV10-3 and TRBJ1-2, with TRBD1 matching over 9 bases. Trimming took 7 bases from V and 7 from J; bases not matched to a gene: 10. The CDR3 extends over 14 amino acids. Germline V lookup: CDR1 ENHRY, CDR2 SYGVKD.

In the case of this clonotype: A read error may produce the germline difference seen at one junction end. This chain links TRBV7-2 with TRBJ2-1, with a weak D call TRBD2 (5 bases). The germline V gene has CDR1 SGHTA and CDR2 FQGNSA. This CDR3 comprises 15 residues. CDR3 bases: TGTGCCAGCAGCTTACAGGCTAGCTCCTACAATGGGCAGTTCTTC. This sequence encodes CASSLQASSYNGQFF.

The rearrangement joins TRBV18 to TRBJ2-7; D is unclear. CDR1 is KGHSH, CDR2 LQKENI, per germline. The CDR3 spans 13 residues. The V end lost 3 bases, the J end lost 7 bases, and 13 bases lay between the germline ends. The CDR3 DNA follows: TGTGCCAGCTCACCGCCAATGAACTTGGAGCAGTACTTC. Encoded protein: CASSPPMNLEQYF.

With regard to this clonotype: Mismatch with germline at one junction end may stem from a read error. This rearrangement joins TRBV2 to TRBJ1-5, with TRBD1 matching 7 bases. CDR3 length equals 14 residues. Germline CDR1 reads SNHLY; CDR2 reads FYNNEI. CDR3 nucleotide sequence: TGTGCCAGCAGTGAGGGGGACAGCAGTCAGCCCCAGCATTTT. Its protein product is CASSEGDSSQPQHF.

The chain uses TRBV6-1 and TRBJ2-7; D uncertain. In germline, CDR1 is MNHNS, CDR2 SASEGT. The length of the CDR3 is 12 residues. The V end was cut by 5 bases, the J end by 9 bases, with 14 bases between. CDR3 nucleotides: TGTGCCAGCAGTACAGAGGTACGTGTGCAGTACTTC. Encoded protein: CASSTEVRVQYF.

The CDR3: CSVEEATGTEAFF. In nucleotides, the CDR3 is TGCAGCGTTGAAGAAGCGACTGGCACTGAAGCTTTCTTT. The rearrangement uses TRBV29-1 and TRBJ1-1, with D hard to call. The V end lost 0 bases, the J end lost 4 bases, and 9 bases lay between the germline ends. The CDR3 is made up of 13 amino acids. CDR1 SQVTM and CDR2 ANQGSEA come from the germline V gene.

This clonotype was seen repeatedly, ten times or more. This chain links TRBV2 with TRBJ1-5, with a possible D match to TRBD1 (6 bases). Per germline, CDR1 SNHLY and CDR2 FYNNEI. The CDR3 is made up of 15 amino acids. V shed 3 bases and J shed 5 bases, with 14 bases lying between them. CDR3 loop: CASSDSGGKYQPQHF. CDR3 DNA: TGTGCCAGCAGTGATTCGGGGGGCAAGTATCAGCCCCAGCATTTT.

This chain connects TRBV6-2 or TRBV6-3 to TRBJ2-3; 7 nucleotides align to TRBD2. V lost 5 bases, J lost 1 base, and 6 bases stayed unmatched. The germline gives CDR1 MNHEY, CDR2 SVGEGT. The CDR3 runs 15 residues. CDR3 sequence reads: CASSRGGRGTDTQYF. CDR3 nucleotide sequence: TGTGCCAGCAGTCGCGGAGGGAGGGGCACAGATACGCAGTATTTT.

The chain joins TRBV24-1 to TRBJ1-2; D is possibly TRBD1 (6 bases). This CDR3 is 12 amino acids long. Germline CDR1 is KGHDR and CDR2 is SFDVKD. V was cut by 9 bases and J by 2 bases, with 9 bases left in between. The CDR3 here is CATSGDNYGYTF. DNA for the CDR3: TGTGCCACCTCAGGGGACAACTATGGCTACACCTTC.

The rearrangement links TRBV24-1 to TRBJ2-3; 8 bases line up with TRBD2. The germline gives CDR1 KGHDR, CDR2 SFDVKD. Trimming at V came to 9 bases and at J to 6 bases, leaving 7 bases not matched to a gene. There are 13 residues in the CDR3. The CDR3 coding sequence is TGTGCCACCGGAACGGGAGGGCCGGATACGCAGTATTTT. Translated, it gives CATGTGGPDTQYF.

This clonotype has only one observation. V is TRBV29-1 and J is TRBJ1-1; D call uncertain. V was shortened by 7 bases and J by 8 bases, with 8 bases between the two germline ends. The CDR3 contains 9 residues. Germline V lookup: CDR1 SQVTM, CDR2 ANQGSEA. The CDR3 bases are TGCAGCGGAGGCGGGGAAGCTTTCTTT. Encoded protein: CSGGGEAFF.

The chain joins TRBV7-9 to TRBJ2-5; 8 bases fit TRBD1. With V trimmed by 1 base and J by 2 bases, 3 bases remained unmatched. CDR3 length equals 15 residues. In germline, CDR1 is SEHNR, CDR2 FQNEAQ (reference sequence). The DNA of the CDR3 is TGTGCCAGCAGCTTAGGGGACAGGCTTCAAGAGACCCAGTACTTC. It specifies CASSLGDRLQETQYF.

This clonotype has ten or more counts. CDR3: CASSAGTGDIANYGYTF. The CDR3 nucleotides are TGTGCCAGCAGCGCCGGGACAGGGGACATAGCTAACTATGGCTACACCTTC. This chain joins TRBV28 and TRBJ1-2, with 10 bases identical to TRBD1. The germline V gene has CDR1 MDHEN and CDR2 SYDVKM. CDR3 length: 17 residues. Losses at the gene ends were 6 bases for V and 0 bases for J; bases not matched to a gene: 10.

On this clonotype: A much larger clonotype is one base distant, so this may be a read error. The genes are TRBV5-5 and TRBJ1-2; D not certain. This CDR3 comprises 14 residues. In germline, CDR1 is SGHKS, CDR2 YYEKEE (reference sequence). The CDR3 DNA sequence: TGTGTCAGCAGCTCTGTGGGCGGGAGCTATGGCTACACCTTC. It translates to CVSSSVGGSYGYTF.

The chain recombines TRBV3-1 with TRBJ2-1, with 11 bases identical to TRBD2. CDR1 is LGHDT and CDR2 is YNNKEL in the germline V gene (reference sequence). Trimming cost V 1 base and J 7 bases; bases outside gene matches: 9. This CDR3 contains 17 residues. CDR3 coding DNA: TGTGCCAGCAGCCAAGGGGTAGCGGGAGGGAAGGGAAATGAGCAGTTCTTC. This sequence encodes CASSQGVAGGKGNEQFF.

To note about this clonotype: Compared with germline, one end of the junction differs, possibly owing to a read error. The chain employs TRBV11-2 and TRBJ2-1, with 8 bases fitting TRBD2. Germline-derived CDR1 and CDR2 are SGHAT and FQNNGV. The CDR3 is made up of 16 amino acids. The CDR3 nucleotides read TGTGCCGGCAGCAGTTTCGAGCGGGAGACGTACAATGAGCAGTTCTTC. Its protein product is CAGSSFERETYNEQFF.

This chain links TRBV4-1 with TRBJ1-5, with 7 bases fitting TRBD1. The V gene end was trimmed by 2 bases and the J gene end by 2 bases; junction bases not matched to a gene: 6. The CDR3 length is 16 residues. Germline assignment: CDR1 MGHRA and CDR2 YSYEKL. The CDR3 here is CASSQQQQGGNQPQHF. The DNA of the CDR3 is TGCGCCAGCAGCCAACAGCAGCAGGGGGGCAATCAGCCCCAGCATTTT.

This clonotype has a count of ten or more. The chain is built from TRBV2 and TRBJ2-2; D perhaps matches TRBD1 (6 bases). Per germline, CDR1 SNHLY and CDR2 FYNNEI. Trimming removed 7 bases from V and 6 bases from J, with 12 bases in between. The CDR3 consists of 13 residues. The CDR3 nucleotides read TGTGCCAGCACACCACAGGGTTCCGGGGAGCTGTTTTTT. It specifies CASTPQGSGELFF.

For this clonotype: Mismatch with germline at one junction end may stem from a read error. The chain carries TRBV14 and TRBJ2-7, with TRBD2 matching over 8 bases. The length of the CDR3 is 16 residues. Germline-derived CDR1 and CDR2 are SGHDN and FVKESK. CDR3 in DNA: TGTGCCAGCAGCCAAGGGGCAAGCGGGAGATCCTACGAGCAGCACTTC. Protein product: CASSQGASGRSYEQHF.

The chain employs TRBV12-3 or TRBV12-4 and TRBJ2-2; no reliable D call. V shed 5 bases and J shed 1 base, with 8 bases lying between them. CDR3 length: 14 amino acids. CDR3 residues: CASSHIRNTGELFF. The DNA for the CDR3 is TGTGCCAGCAGTCACATCCGGAACACCGGGGAGCTGTTTTTT.

The gene calls are TRBV14 and TRBJ2-1; D gene ambiguous. Germline values: CDR1 SGHDN, CDR2 FVKESK. This CDR3 contains 14 residues. V was pared by 3 bases and J by 5 bases, with 11 bases between. CDR3 protein: CASSHLDFNNEQFF. DNA of the CDR3: TGTGCCAGCAGCCATCTTGATTTCAACAATGAGCAGTTCTTC. Full variable domain (rest looked up from reference TRBV14 and TRBJ2-1): EAGVTQFPSHSVIEKGQTVTLRCDPISGHDNLYWYRRVMGKEIKFLLHFVKESKQDESGMPNNRFLAERTGGTYSTLKVQPAELEDSGVYFCASSHLDFNNEQFFGPGTRLTVL.

This clonotype was seen a handful of times. The chain has TRBV6-2 or TRBV6-3 and TRBJ2-7, with TRBD2 identical over 7 bases. The V segment lost 6 bases and the J segment 6 bases; nucleotides outside the gene matches: 8. The CDR3 has 13 residues. Germline V gene sequence: CDR1 MNHEY, CDR2 SVGEGT. The CDR3 protein is CASRGGSSTEQYF. CDR3 coding DNA: TGTGCCAGCAGAGGCGGGAGTTCTACCGAGCAGTACTTC.

This clonotype was observed a few times. The genes are TRBV7-9 and TRBJ2-1, with D possibly being TRBD1 or TRBD2 (5 bases each). In germline, CDR1 is SEHNR, CDR2 FQNEAQ (reference sequence). The CDR3 runs 14 residues. V was shortened by 6 bases and J by 9 bases, with 18 bases between the two germline ends. The CDR3 DNA is TGTGCCAGCAGAGATCGTAAAGAGGGGCCTGAGCAGTTCTTC. This encodes CASRDRKEGPEQFF.

This clonotype was seen ten or more times. The V and J genes are TRBV30 and TRBJ1-4; D unclear. With 2 bases removed from V and 5 bases from J, the gap between germline ends came to 9 bases. CDR3 length: 13 amino acids. CDR1 and CDR2 (germline): GTSNPN, SVGIG (reference sequence). CDR3 protein: CAWSRQTNEKLFF. DNA for the CDR3: TGTGCCTGGAGTAGGCAGACGAATGAAAAACTGTTTTTT.

This clonotype was counted at least ten times. This chain uses TRBV12-3 or TRBV12-4 with TRBJ2-1; 7 nucleotides align to TRBD1. The V gene end was trimmed by 6 bases and the J gene end by 5 bases; junction bases not matched to a gene: 16. The CDR3 runs to 17 residues. CDR3 loop: CASSPTGQVPFHNEQFF. CDR3 sequence (DNA): TGTGCCAGCAGCCCCACCGGACAGGTGCCTTTCCACAATGAGCAGTTCTTC.